This TCR beta chain is from a study of graft-versus-host responses after intestinal transplantation. As for the study in general: Multivisceral, liver-intestinal, or isolated intestinal grafts were transplanted into recipients. Once they had received anti-thymocyte globulin induction, all recipients took tacrolimus and steroids for about three years. Points from the study as a whole: High graft-versus-host to host-versus-graft clonal ratios were found in allografts of patients who had graft-donor T cell macrochimerism. Recipient marrow showed GvH clones, some seen first in ileum or blood.

This clone was detected a few times. Its target is unknown. V was pared by 5 bases and J by 7 bases, with 12 bases of the junction left unmatched. CDR1 and CDR2 (germline): LNHDA, SQIVND (reference sequence). The CDR3 loop spans 16 amino acids. The data were produced by immunoSEQ multiplex PCR, yet TCRdb's version contains in-frame clones alone and is incomplete. This sample has about 57,000 clones, with over 85% found just once. The sequences come from PBMCs, collected 26 days after transplant. The clonotype was recovered from a human patient who received an intestinal transplant, so some T cells may come from the graft donor. This chain links TRBV19 with TRBJ1-4, with 8 bases that match TRBD1. The CDR3 coding sequence is TGTGCCAGTAGTTTGATCTTCGATCAGGGGGCTGAAAAACTGTTTTTT. It codes for CASSLIFDQGAEKLFF.